The 27 T cell receptor beta chains below all came from one sample that was sequenced in a study of T cells in tuberculosis. TCRdb keeps only in-frame clones here, not all; method: immunoSEQ multiplex PCR. The data hold about 58,000 clones, with 88% observed a single time. Sorting used thawed, overnight-rested PBMC stained with anti-CD3, a viability dye and GMM-loaded CD1B tetramer. The lipid loaded on the CD1B tetramers was C32 glucose monomycolate from Rhodococcus equi. The specimen was CD1b-GMM tetramer-negative cells sorted from PBMCs. The receptors come from an adult woman with latent tuberculosis.

J is TRBJ1-2 and V is TRBV11-2, with TRBD1 matching 7 bases. The V gene end was trimmed by 5 bases and the J gene end by 5 bases; junction bases not matched to a gene: 20. The CDR3 runs 18 residues. Germline CDR1 and CDR2: SGHAT and FQNNGV. The CDR3 spells CASSIQSGARQGGYGYTF. The CDR3 nucleotides read TGTGCCAGCAGCATCCAGTCGGGGGCAAGACAGGGAGGTTATGGCTACACCTTC.

J is TRBJ1-6 and V is TRBV4-3; tentatively, D is TRBD1 (6 bases). V was shortened by 5 bases and J by 14 bases, with 16 bases between the two germline ends. Germline-derived CDR1 and CDR2 are LGHNA and YSLEER. This CDR3 has 13 amino acids. The CDR3 DNA reads TGCGCCAGCAGCGAAGGCCCAAAGGGGGCCCTCCACTTT. Translating it yields CASSEGPKGALHF.

This clone was seen a handful of times. This chain connects TRBV19 to TRBJ2-7, with D possibly being TRBD1 (6 bases). Germline V CDR1 and CDR2: LNHDA, SQIVND (reference sequence). The length of the CDR3 is 13 residues. Trimming took 5 bases from V and 2 from J, leaving 10 bases between them. The chain's CDR3 is CASSSRTAYEQYF. The CDR3 nucleotides read TGTGCCAGTAGTTCCCGGACAGCCTACGAGCAGTACTTC.

The chain has TRBV7-9 and TRBJ2-6; D not resolved. The V gene lost 4 bases and the J gene lost 4 bases, with 14 bases spanning the gap. The CDR3 contains 16 residues. Germline V gene data show CDR1 as SEHNR and CDR2 as FQNEAQ (reference sequence). In DNA, the CDR3 is TGTGCCAGCAGCTCAATACAGTTTTCCGGGGCCAACGTCCTGACTTTC. The encoded protein is CASSSIQFSGANVLTF.

Relative to its sample, this clone is medium-sized. The chain recombines TRBV29-1 with TRBJ1-1; possibly TRBD1 for D (5 bases). Germline V lookup: CDR1 SQVTM, CDR2 ANQGSEA. CDR3 length: 14 amino acids. V was trimmed by 2 bases and J by 3 bases, leaving 13 bases between them. The chain's CDR3 is CSVESGRDYTEAFF. CDR3 DNA sequence: TGCAGCGTTGAATCGGGCAGGGATTACACTGAAGCTTTCTTT. Full variable domain (outside the CDR3, taken from reference TRBV29-1 and TRBJ1-1): SAVISQKPSRDICQRGTSLTIQCQVDSQVTMMFWYRQQPGQSLTLIATANQGSEATYESGFVIDKFPISRPNLTFSTLTVSNMSPEDSSIYLCSVESGRDYTEAFFGQGTRLTVV.

The J gene is TRBJ2-3, the V gene TRBV27, with a tentative D call TRBD2 (5 bases). CDR1 MNHEY and CDR2 SMNVEV come from the germline V gene (reference sequence). Trimming took off 5 bases at V and 3 bases at J, with 12 bases between the two ends. The CDR3 has 14 amino acids. CDR3 in amino acids: CASSPPGVTDTQYF. DNA of the CDR3: TGTGCCAGCAGTCCTCCCGGGGTGACAGATACGCAGTATTTT.

The chain links TRBV6-6 to TRBJ1-1; TRBD1 aligns across 8 bases. The germline V gene has CDR1 MNHNY and CDR2 SVGAGI (reference sequence). The CDR3 has 15 residues. The V segment lost 2 bases and the J segment 3 bases; nucleotides outside the gene matches: 5. CDR3 residues: CASSYRGQGHTEAFF. CDR3 sequence (DNA): TGTGCCAGCAGTTACCGAGGACAGGGCCACACTGAAGCTTTCTTT.

The V call is TRBV2, the J call TRBJ2-3; 15 bases are shared with TRBD2. This CDR3 is built from 20 residues. Germline CDR1 SNHLY, CDR2 FYNNEI. J lost 6 bases, V lost 2 bases, and 15 bases had no gene match. The CDR3 DNA sequence: TGTGCCAGCAGTGAAATAGGACTAGCGGGGGGGGGTGGTCGTGGGGATACGCAGTATTTT. Its protein is CASSEIGLAGGGGRGDTQYF.

The gene calls are TRBV29-1 and TRBJ2-5; D is perhaps TRBD1 (7 bases). The ends were cut back, 4 bases at V and 5 bases at J, with 11 bases in the middle. Germline V gene sequence: CDR1 SQVTM, CDR2 ANQGSEA. The CDR3 loop spans 12 amino acids. CDR3 coding DNA: TGCAGCGTTGCCGGGGGACAGGAGACCCAGTACTTC. This translates into CSVAGGQETQYF.

V usage is TRBV11-3 and J usage is TRBJ2-1, with TRBD2 matching over 8 bases. Per the germline V gene, CDR1 is SGHNT and CDR2 is YENEEA. The CDR3 covers 17 residues. J was trimmed by 4 bases and V by 5 bases; bases with no gene match: 13. CDR3 DNA: TGTGCCAGCAGCGAATATCCTGGGAGCGGGAGTTACAATGAGCAGTTCTTC. Its translation is CASSEYPGSGSYNEQFF.

The chain recombines TRBV15 with TRBJ1-1; D is undetermined. The V gene's germline CDR1 is LNHNV and CDR2 YYDKDF (reference sequence). The CDR3 sequence is 13 residues long. V was cut by 2 bases and J by 0 bases, with 4 bases left in between. The DNA of the CDR3 is TGTGCCACCAGCAGACAATTGAACACTGAAGCTTTCTTT. This encodes CATSRQLNTEAFF.

V and J are TRBV7-6 and TRBJ2-7, with TRBD1 matching 12 bases. Germline V gives CDR1 SGHVS, CDR2 FNYEAQ. V shed 3 bases and J 5 bases; nucleotides not matched to a gene: 8. CDR3 length: 16 amino acids. In DNA, the CDR3 is TGTGCCAGCAGCTTTGGGACAGGGGGCCCGCGGGACGAGCAGTACTTC. It is translated as CASSFGTGGPRDEQYF.

This chain links TRBV4-3 with TRBJ2-1; TRBD2 matches 10 bases. Germline V lookup: CDR1 LGHNA, CDR2 YSLEER. The CDR3 has 18 residues. Unmatched junction bases numbered 12, after V lost 0 bases and J lost 7 bases. The CDR3 nucleotides are TGCGCCAGCAGCCAAGATAGAGCGGAAGCGGGGGGGAATAATGAGCAGTTCTTC. Translating it yields CASSQDRAEAGGNNEQFF.

V is TRBV11-3 and J is TRBJ2-7; 9 positions match TRBD1. V trimming: 2 bases; J trimming: 2 bases; junction bases outside the gene matches: 7. The CDR3 runs 16 residues. Germline loops: CDR1 SGHNT, CDR2 YENEEA. The CDR3 spells CASSLMGQGTPYEQYF. In nucleotides, the CDR3 is TGTGCCAGCAGCTTAATGGGACAGGGAACTCCCTACGAGCAGTACTTC.

The chain uses TRBV6-5 and TRBJ1-4, with 7 bases identical to TRBD1. J was trimmed by 10 bases and V by 5 bases; bases with no gene match: 4. Germline V CDR1 and CDR2: MNHEY, SVGAGI. The CDR3 has 12 residues. CDR3 DNA sequence: TGTGCCAGCAGTGACAGGGCTGGAAAACTGTTTTTT. Translated: CASSDRAGKLFF.

The V call is TRBV6-1, the J call TRBJ2-1; D is uncertain. The length of the CDR3 is 13 residues. Germline loops: CDR1 MNHNS, CDR2 SASEGT. The ends were cut back, 7 bases at V and 4 bases at J, with 11 bases in the middle. The CDR3, as DNA: TGTGCCAGCAAATTCGGTCCATACAATGAGCAGTTCTTC. This encodes CASKFGPYNEQFF.

The J gene is TRBJ1-1, the V gene TRBV19, with D possibly being TRBD1 (6 bases). Per the germline V gene, CDR1 is LNHDA and CDR2 is SQIVND (reference sequence). This CDR3 is 17 amino acids long. V lost 4 bases and J 1 base, leaving 19 bases between the germline ends. CDR3 sequence (DNA): TGTGCCAGTAGTACTTACCGAACAGGGTACAGGAACACTGAAGCTTTCTTT. It translates to CASSTYRTGYRNTEAFF.

V usage is TRBV4-2 and J usage is TRBJ2-3; D perhaps matches TRBD2 (6 bases). Germline CDR1 is LGHNA and CDR2 is YNFKEQ. Trimming took 0 bases from V and 1 from J, leaving 11 bases between them. This CDR3 has 16 amino acids. DNA of the CDR3: TGTGCCAGCAGCCAAGAACTAGCTCTCGGCACAGATACGCAGTATTTT. This sequence encodes CASSQELALGTDTQYF.

The chain has TRBV7-2 and TRBJ1-2; D unclear. This CDR3 has 15 residues. The V gene lost 6 bases and the J gene lost 0 bases, with 14 bases spanning the gap. Germline-derived CDR1 and CDR2 are SGHTA and FQGNSA. The CDR3 sequence is CASSPDRGPNYGYTF. CDR3 in DNA: TGTGCCAGCAGTCCGGACCGAGGGCCTAACTATGGCTACACCTTC.

The chain recombines TRBV7-2 with TRBJ2-7; 10 bases map to TRBD2. This CDR3 spans 14 amino acids. V gave up 5 bases and J gave up 5 bases; unmatched junction bases: 6. CDR1 is SGHTA and CDR2 is FQGNSA in the germline V gene. Here the CDR3 reads CASSMTSGPHEQYF. The CDR3 region has the DNA TGTGCCAGCAGCATGACTAGCGGGCCGCACGAGCAGTACTTC.

This chain links TRBV28 with TRBJ2-7, with 8 bases lining up with TRBD2. The CDR3 is 14 amino acids. The V segment lost 8 bases and the J segment 2 bases; nucleotides outside the gene matches: 8. In germline, CDR1 is MDHEN, CDR2 SYDVKM. This CDR3 is CASSPGLVAYEQYF. The CDR3 DNA sequence: TGTGCCAGCTCACCGGGACTAGTGGCCTACGAGCAGTACTTC.

This clone has only one observation. V is TRBV2 and J is TRBJ2-7, with 7 bases lining up with TRBD1. Germline-derived CDR1 and CDR2 are SNHLY and FYNNEI. Losses at the gene ends were 7 bases for V and 1 base for J; bases not matched to a gene: 10. The CDR3 consists of 15 residues. CDR3 region: CASTTRQGTSYEQYF. Written as DNA, the CDR3 is TGTGCCAGCACAACTAGACAGGGTACGTCCTACGAGCAGTACTTC.

J is TRBJ2-1 and V is TRBV19, with 8 bases lining up with TRBD1. The V gene's germline CDR1 is LNHDA and CDR2 SQIVND (reference sequence). Trimming removed 7 bases from V and 0 bases from J; junction bases left unmatched: 2. The CDR3 length is 14 residues. CDR3 coding DNA: TGTGCCAGTATGGGACAGGACTCCTACAATGAGCAGTTCTTC. Its translation is CASMGQDSYNEQFF.

The chain couples TRBV15 to TRBJ2-3, with no clear D. Germline lookup yields CDR1 LNHNV and CDR2 YYDKDF (reference sequence). The CDR3 is made up of 18 amino acids. Trimming removed 3 bases from V and 4 bases from J, with 23 bases in between. Here the CDR3 DNA reads TGTGCCACCAGCAGTGCCGCGAGGAGAGCTCGTCGGTCAGATACGCAGTATTTT. It codes for CATSSAARRARRSDTQYF.

This clone was recorded once. The V and J genes are TRBV7-2 and TRBJ2-5; 11 bases are shared with TRBD1. In germline, CDR1 is SGHTA, CDR2 FQGNSA. V shed 1 base, J shed 5 bases, and the junction held 3 bases outside the gene matches. The CDR3 runs to 15 residues. The CDR3 protein is CASSLGTGGFETQYF. CDR3 bases: TGTGCCAGCAGCTTAGGGACAGGGGGCTTTGAGACCCAGTACTTC.

This clone was recorded only once. This rearrangement joins TRBV28 to TRBJ1-1, with TRBD1 matching over 9 bases. CDR1 MDHEN and CDR2 SYDVKM come from the germline V gene. V dropped 7 bases and J dropped 4; count of bases not matched to a gene: 7. This CDR3 has 14 residues. The CDR3 region is CASITGGRGTEAFF. DNA for the CDR3: TGTGCCAGCATCACAGGGGGCAGAGGCACTGAAGCTTTCTTT.

This clone was seen a few times. The V and J genes are TRBV6-4 and TRBJ1-2, with TRBD1 identical over 7 bases. This CDR3 contains 14 residues. Trimming took 3 bases from V and 8 from J; bases not matched to a gene: 9. The V gene's germline CDR1 is MRHNA and CDR2 SNTAGT. CDR3 bases: TGTGCCAGCAGTGATGACAGGGAAAGTGCCGGCTACACCTTC. It is translated as CASSDDRESAGYTF.